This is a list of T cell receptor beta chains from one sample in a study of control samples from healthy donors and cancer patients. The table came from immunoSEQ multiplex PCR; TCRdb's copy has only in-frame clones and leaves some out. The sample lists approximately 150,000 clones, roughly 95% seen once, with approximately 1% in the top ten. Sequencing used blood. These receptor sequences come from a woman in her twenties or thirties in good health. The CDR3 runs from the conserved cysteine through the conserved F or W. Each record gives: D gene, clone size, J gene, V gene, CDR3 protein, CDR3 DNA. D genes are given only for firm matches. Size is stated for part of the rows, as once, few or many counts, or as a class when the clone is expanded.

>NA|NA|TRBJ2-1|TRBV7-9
CASSLGAASNSYNEQFF
TGTGCCAGCAGCTTAGGCGCGGCGTCGAACTCCTACAATGAGCAGTTCTTC
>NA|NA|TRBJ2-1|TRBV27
CASSPAGANEQFF
TGTGCCAGCAGTCCTGCCGGGGCGAATGAGCAGTTCTTC
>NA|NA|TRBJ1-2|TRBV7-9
CASSGTIDYGYTF
TGTGCCAGCAGTGGGACGATCGACTATGGCTACACCTTC
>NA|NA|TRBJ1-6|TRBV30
CAWSPGSGNSPLHF
TGTGCCTGGAGTCCAGGGTCCGGGAATTCACCCCTCCACTTT
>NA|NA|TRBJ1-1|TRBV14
CASSQGFTEAFF
TGTGCCAGCAGCCAAGGGTTTACTGAAGCTTTCTTT
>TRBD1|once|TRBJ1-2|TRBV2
CASKTGQGLYYGYTF
TGTGCCAGCAAAACGGGACAGGGGCTTTACTATGGCTACACCTTC
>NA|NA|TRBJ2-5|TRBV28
CASSPLARLETQYF
TGTGCCAGCAGCCCCTTGGCGAGGTTGGAGACCCAGTACTTC
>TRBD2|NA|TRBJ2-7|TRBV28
CASSSHGGSPSYEQYF
TGTGCCAGCAGTTCCCACGGCGGGAGCCCTTCCTACGAGCAGTACTTC
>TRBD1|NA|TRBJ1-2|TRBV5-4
CASSALDRGMGYTF
TGTGCCAGCAGCGCGCTGGACAGGGGGATGGGCTACACCTTC
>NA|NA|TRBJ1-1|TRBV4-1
CASSQVGAGVTEAFF
TGCGCCAGCAGCCAAGTTGGCGCAGGGGTCACTGAAGCTTTCTTT
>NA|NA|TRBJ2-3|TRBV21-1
CASPGRRTDTQYF
TGTGCCAGCCCCGGACGGCGAACAGATACGCAGTATTTT
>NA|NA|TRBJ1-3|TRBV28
CASSFMGAGNTIYF
TGTGCCAGCAGTTTTATGGGGGCTGGAAACACCATATATTTT
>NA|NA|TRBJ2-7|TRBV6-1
CASSENFPFYEQYF
TGTGCCAGCAGTGAGAATTTCCCCTTTTACGAGCAGTACTTC
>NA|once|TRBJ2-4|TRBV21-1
CASNPQEYF
TGTGCCAGCAACCCCCAGGAGTACTTC
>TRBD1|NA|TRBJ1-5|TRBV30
CATGQNSNQPQHF
TGTGCCACGGGACAGAATAGCAATCAGCCCCAGCATTTT
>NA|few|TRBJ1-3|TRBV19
CASRIGTSSGNTIYF
TGTGCCAGTCGAATCGGAACATCCTCTGGAAACACCATATATTTT
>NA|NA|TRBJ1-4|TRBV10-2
CASRTGYGNEKLFF
TGCGCCAGCAGAACAGGGTACGGAAATGAAAAACTGTTTTTT
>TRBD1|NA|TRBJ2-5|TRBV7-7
CASSVGQPQETQYF
TGTGCTAGCAGCGTGGGACAGCCCCAAGAGACCCAGTACTTC
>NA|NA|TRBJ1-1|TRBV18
CASDPGRLVEAFF
TGTGCCAGCGACCCGGGAAGGTTGGTTGAAGCTTTCTTT
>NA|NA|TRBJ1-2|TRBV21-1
CASSKGVPVHGYTF
TGTGCCAGCAGCAAAGGTGTTCCTGTTCATGGCTACACCTTC
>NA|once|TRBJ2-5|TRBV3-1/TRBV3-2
CASLHANQETQYF
TGTGCCAGCTTACACGCCAACCAAGAGACCCAGTACTTC
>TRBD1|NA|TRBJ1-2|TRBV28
CASRPGQGLSLYGYTF
TGTGCCAGCAGGCCGGGACAGGGGCTTTCCCTCTATGGCTACACCTTC
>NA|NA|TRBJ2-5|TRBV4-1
CASSHGLGRAKETQYF
TGCGCCAGCAGCCATGGCTTAGGACGAGCGAAGGAGACCCAGTACTTC
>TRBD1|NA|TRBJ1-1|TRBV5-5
CASRALAGTGESEAFF
TGTGCCAGCAGGGCTCTCGCCGGGACAGGGGAGTCTGAAGCTTTCTTT
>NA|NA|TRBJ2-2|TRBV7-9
CASTTGLSNTGELFF
TGTGCCAGCACCACGGGACTGTCGAACACCGGGGAGCTGTTTTTT
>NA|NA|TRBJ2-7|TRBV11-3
CASSRRGAPEQYF
TGTGCCAGCAGCCGACGGGGGGCTCCCGAGCAGTACTTC
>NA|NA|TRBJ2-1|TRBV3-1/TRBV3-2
CASSLQASSEQFF
TGTGCCAGCAGCCTCCAGGCGTCTAGCGAGCAGTTCTTC
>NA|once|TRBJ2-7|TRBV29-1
CSVDFSPGDEQYF
TGCAGCGTTGATTTTTCTCCTGGGGACGAGCAGTACTTC
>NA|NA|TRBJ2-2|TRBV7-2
CASSLGSHLHLDTGELFF
TGTGCCAGCAGCTTAGGGTCACATTTACACCTTGACACCGGGGAGCTGTTTTTT
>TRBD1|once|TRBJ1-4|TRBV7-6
CASSLEGFRGATNEKLFF
TGTGCCAGCAGCTTAGAGGGCTTCAGGGGGGCAACTAATGAAAAACTGTTTTTT
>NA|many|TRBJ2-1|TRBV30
CAWTMKTEWYDEQFF
TGTGCCTGGACGATGAAAACTGAGTGGTACGATGAGCAGTTCTTC
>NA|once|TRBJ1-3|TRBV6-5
CASSYSPGSGNTIYF
TGTGCCAGCAGTTACTCGCCAGGCTCTGGAAACACCATATATTTT
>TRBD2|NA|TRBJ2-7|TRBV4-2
CASSQDRTRGDLNYEQYF
TGTGCCAGCAGCCAAGATCGGACTAGAGGGGACCTAAACTACGAGCAGTACTTC
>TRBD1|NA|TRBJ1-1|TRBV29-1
CSVWDRGGEAFF
TGCAGCGTTTGGGACAGGGGCGGTGAAGCTTTCTTT
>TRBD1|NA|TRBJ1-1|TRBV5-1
CASSWRGQGTEAFF
TGCGCCAGCAGCTGGAGGGGGCAGGGCACTGAAGCTTTCTTT
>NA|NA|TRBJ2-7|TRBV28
CASSLWGRREKSYEQYF
TGTGCCAGCAGTTTATGGGGACGTCGGGAGAAATCCTACGAGCAGTACTTC